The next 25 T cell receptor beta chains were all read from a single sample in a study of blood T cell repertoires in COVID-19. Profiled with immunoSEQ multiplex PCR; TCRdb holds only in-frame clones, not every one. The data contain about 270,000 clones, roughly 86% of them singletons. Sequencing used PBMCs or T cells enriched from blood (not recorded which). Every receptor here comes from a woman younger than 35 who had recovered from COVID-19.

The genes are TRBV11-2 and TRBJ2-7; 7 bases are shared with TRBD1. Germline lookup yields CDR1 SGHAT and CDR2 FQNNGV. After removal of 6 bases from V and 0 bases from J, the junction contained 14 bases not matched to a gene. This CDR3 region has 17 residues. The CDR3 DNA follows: TGTGCCAGCAGTTCAACCAAGGGGACAGCCCTCTCCTACGAGCAGTACTTC. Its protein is CASSSTKGTALSYEQYF.

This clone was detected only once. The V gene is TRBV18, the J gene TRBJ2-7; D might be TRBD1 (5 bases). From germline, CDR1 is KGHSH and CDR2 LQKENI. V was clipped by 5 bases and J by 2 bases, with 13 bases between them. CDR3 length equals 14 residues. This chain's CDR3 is CASSSQGTPYEQYF. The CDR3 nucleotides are TGTGCCAGCTCATCCCAGGGTACACCCTACGAGCAGTACTTC.

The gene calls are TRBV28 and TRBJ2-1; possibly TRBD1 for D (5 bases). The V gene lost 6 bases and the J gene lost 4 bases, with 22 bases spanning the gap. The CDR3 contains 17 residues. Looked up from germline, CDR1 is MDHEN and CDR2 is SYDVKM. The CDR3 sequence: CASRNSPRAGLYNEQFF. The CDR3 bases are TGTGCCAGCAGGAACAGCCCAAGGGCAGGGCTATACAATGAGCAGTTCTTC.

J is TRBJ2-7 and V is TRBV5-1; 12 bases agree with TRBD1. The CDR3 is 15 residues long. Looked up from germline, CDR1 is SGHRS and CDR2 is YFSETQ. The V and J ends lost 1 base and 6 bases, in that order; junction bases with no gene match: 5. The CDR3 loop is CASSLLGTGGAEQYF. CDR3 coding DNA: TGCGCCAGCAGCTTGTTGGGGACAGGGGGCGCCGAGCAGTACTTC.

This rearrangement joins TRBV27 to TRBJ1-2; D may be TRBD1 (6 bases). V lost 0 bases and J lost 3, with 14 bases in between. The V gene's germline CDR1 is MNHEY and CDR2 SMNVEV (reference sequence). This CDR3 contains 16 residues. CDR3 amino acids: CASSLSFRDTHYGYTF. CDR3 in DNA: TGTGCCAGCAGTTTATCATTCCGGGACACGCACTATGGCTACACCTTC.

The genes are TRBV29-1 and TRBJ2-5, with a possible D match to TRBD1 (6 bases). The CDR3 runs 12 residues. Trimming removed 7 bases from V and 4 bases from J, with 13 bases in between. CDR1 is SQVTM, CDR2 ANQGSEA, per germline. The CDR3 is CSAQWGLETQYF. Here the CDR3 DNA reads TGCAGCGCCCAGTGGGGGCTAGAGACCCAGTACTTC. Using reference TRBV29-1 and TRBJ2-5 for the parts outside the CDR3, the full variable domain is SAVISQKPSRDICQRGTSLTIQCQVDSQVTMMFWYRQQPGQSLTLIATANQGSEATYESGFVIDKFPISRPNLTFSTLTVSNMSPEDSSIYLCSAQWGLETQYFGPGTRLLVL.

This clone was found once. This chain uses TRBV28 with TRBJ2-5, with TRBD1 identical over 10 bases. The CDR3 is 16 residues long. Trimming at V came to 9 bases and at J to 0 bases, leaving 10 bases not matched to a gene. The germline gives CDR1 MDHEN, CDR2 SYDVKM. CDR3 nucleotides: TGTGCCAGTTCCGGGACAGGGGAGGGGTACCAAGAGACCCAGTACTTC. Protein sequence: CASSGTGEGYQETQYF.

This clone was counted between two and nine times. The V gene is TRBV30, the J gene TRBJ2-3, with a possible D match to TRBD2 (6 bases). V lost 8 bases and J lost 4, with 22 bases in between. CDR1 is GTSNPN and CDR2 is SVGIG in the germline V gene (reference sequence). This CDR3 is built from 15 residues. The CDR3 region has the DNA TGTGCCGCCAACCGGGGGTTGGGAAACGCAGATACGCAGTATTTT. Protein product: CAANRGLGNADTQYF. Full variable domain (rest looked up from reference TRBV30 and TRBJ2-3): SQTIHQWPATLVQPVGSPLSLECTVEGTSNPNLYWYRQAAGRGLQLLFYSVGIGQISSEVPQNLSASRPQDRQFILSSKKLLLSDSGFYLCAANRGLGNADTQYFGPGTRLTVL.

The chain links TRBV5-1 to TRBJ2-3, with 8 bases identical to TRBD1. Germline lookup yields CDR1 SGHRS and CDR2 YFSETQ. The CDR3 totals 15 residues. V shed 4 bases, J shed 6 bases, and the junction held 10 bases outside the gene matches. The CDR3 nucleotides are TGCGCCAGCAGCCCCCGGACAGGGTCAGGGGATACGCAGTATTTT. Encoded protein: CASSPRTGSGDTQYF.

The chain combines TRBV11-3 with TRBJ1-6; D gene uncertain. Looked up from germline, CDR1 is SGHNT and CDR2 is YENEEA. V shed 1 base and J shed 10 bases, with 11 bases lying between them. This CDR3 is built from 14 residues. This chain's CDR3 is CASSLGGAGSPLHF. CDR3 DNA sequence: TGTGCCAGCAGCTTAGGGGGAGCTGGGTCACCCCTCCACTTT.

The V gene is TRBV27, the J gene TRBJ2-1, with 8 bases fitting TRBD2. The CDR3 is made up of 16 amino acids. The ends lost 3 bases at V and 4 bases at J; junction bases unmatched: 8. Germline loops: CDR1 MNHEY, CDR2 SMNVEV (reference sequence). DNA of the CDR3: TGTGCCAGCAGTTTGTCGCGGGGGGCCTCTTACAATGAGCAGTTCTTC. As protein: CASSLSRGASYNEQFF.

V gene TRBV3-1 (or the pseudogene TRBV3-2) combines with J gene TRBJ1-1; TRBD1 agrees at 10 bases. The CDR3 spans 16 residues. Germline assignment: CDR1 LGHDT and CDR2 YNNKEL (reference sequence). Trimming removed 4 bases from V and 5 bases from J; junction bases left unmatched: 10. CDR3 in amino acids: CASSPYKGQGGTEAFF. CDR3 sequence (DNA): TGTGCCAGCAGCCCCTATAAAGGACAGGGGGGAACTGAAGCTTTCTTT.

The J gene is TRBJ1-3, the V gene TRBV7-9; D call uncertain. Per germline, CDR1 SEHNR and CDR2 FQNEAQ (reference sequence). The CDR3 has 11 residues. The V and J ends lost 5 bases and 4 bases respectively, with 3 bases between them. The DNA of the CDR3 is TGTGCCAGCAGCCAAGGAAACACCATATATTTT. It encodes CASSQGNTIYF.

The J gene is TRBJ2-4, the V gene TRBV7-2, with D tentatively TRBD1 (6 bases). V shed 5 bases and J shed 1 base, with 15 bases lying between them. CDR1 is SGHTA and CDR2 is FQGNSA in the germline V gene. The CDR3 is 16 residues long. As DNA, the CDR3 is TGTGCCAGCAGCCCGGCAGGGGTCTCGGCCAAAAACATTCAGTACTTC. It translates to CASSPAGVSAKNIQYF.

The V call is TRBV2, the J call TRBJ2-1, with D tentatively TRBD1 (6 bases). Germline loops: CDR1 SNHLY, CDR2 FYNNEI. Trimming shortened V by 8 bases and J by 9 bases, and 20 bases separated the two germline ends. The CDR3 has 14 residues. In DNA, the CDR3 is TGTGCCAGCGTCGACACCTCAGGGGTAACTGAGCAGTTCTTC. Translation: CASVDTSGVTEQFF.

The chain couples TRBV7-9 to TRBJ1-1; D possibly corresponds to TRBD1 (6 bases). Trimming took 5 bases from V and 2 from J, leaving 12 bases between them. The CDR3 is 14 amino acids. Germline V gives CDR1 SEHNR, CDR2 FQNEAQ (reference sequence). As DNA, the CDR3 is TGTGCCAGCAGCCGGGACACTAGTAACACTGAAGCTTTCTTT. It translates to CASSRDTSNTEAFF.

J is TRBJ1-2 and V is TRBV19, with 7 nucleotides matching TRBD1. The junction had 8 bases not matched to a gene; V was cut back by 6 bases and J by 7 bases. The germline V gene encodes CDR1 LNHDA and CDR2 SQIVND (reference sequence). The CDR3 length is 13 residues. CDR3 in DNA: TGTGCCAGTAGAAGACAGGGCGTAGGTGGCTACACCTTC. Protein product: CASRRQGVGGYTF.

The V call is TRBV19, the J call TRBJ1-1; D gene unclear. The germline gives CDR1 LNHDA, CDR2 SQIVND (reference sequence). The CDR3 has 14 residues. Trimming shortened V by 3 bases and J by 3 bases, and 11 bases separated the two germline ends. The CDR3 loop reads CASSIIQPYTEAFF. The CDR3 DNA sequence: TGTGCCAGTAGTATTATACAGCCTTACACTGAAGCTTTCTTT.

In DNA, the CDR3 is TGTGCCAGCAGTACCTCGGGGTTTGTCTACGAGCAGTACTTC. The encoded protein is CASSTSGFVYEQYF. The rearrangement uses TRBV6-5 and TRBJ2-7; tentatively, D is TRBD2 (5 bases). Germline CDR1 is MNHEY and CDR2 is SVGAGI. V gave up 5 bases and J gave up 3 bases, with 14 bases separating them. CDR3 length equals 14 residues.

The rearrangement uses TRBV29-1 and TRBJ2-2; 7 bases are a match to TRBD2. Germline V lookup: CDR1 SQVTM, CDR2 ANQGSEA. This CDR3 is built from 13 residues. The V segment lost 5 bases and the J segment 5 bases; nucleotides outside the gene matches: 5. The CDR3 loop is CSVSGERTGELFF. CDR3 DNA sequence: TGCAGCGTTAGCGGGGAGAGAACCGGGGAGCTGTTTTTT.

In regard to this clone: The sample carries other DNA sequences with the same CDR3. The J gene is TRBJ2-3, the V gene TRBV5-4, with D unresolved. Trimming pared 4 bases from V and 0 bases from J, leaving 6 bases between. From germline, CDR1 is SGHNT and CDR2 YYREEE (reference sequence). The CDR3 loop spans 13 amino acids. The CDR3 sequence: CASSLDSTDTQYF. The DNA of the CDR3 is TGTGCCAGCAGCCTAGACAGCACAGATACGCAGTATTTT. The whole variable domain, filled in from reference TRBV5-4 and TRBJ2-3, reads ETGVTQSPTHLIKTRGQQVTLRCSSQSGHNTVSWYQQALGQGPQFIFQYYREEENGRGNFPPRFSGLQFPNYSSELNVNALELDDSALYLCASSLDSTDTQYFGPGTRLTVL.

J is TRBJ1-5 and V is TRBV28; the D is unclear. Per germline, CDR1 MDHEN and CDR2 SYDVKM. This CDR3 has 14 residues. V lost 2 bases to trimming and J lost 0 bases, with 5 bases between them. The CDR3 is CASSLVYSNQPQHF. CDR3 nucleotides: TGTGCCAGCAGTTTAGTGTATAGCAATCAGCCCCAGCATTTT.

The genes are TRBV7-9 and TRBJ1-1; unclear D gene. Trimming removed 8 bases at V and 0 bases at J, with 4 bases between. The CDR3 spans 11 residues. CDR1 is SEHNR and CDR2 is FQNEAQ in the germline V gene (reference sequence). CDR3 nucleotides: TGTGCCAGCCGTCTGAACACTGAAGCTTTCTTT. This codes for CASRLNTEAFF.

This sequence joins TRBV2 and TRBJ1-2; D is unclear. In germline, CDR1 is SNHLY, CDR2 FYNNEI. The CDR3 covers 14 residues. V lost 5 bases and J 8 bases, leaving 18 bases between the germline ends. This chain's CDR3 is CASSLNEAQPGYTF. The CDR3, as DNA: TGTGCCAGCAGTCTCAACGAGGCACAACCGGGCTACACCTTC.

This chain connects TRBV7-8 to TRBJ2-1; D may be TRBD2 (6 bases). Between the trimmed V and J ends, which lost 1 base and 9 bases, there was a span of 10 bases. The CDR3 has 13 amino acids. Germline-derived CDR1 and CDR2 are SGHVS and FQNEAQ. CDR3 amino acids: CASSLGLGIEQFF. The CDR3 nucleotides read TGTGCCAGCAGCTTAGGACTAGGGATTGAGCAGTTCTTC.